This T cell receptor (beta chain) appears in the sequencing data of a study of blood T cell repertoires in COVID-19. Germline CDR1 and CDR2: ENHRY and SYGVKD. The V gene lost 3 bases and the J gene lost 8 bases, with 13 bases spanning the gap. This CDR3 is built from 13 residues. TCRdb's table, derived via immunoSEQ multiplex PCR, lists solely in-frame clones and lacks some. The sample consists of under 450,000 clones, around 87% of them appearing once. Study members were between roughly 18 and 89 years old and lived in fewer than 30 US regions. Participant-given clinical history determined each cohort assignment.

The receptor's source is a man aged 25-40 years who had recovered from COVID-19. The specimen was PBMCs or T cells enriched from blood (not recorded which). This chain connects TRBV10-3 to TRBJ1-2; a weak D match, TRBD1 (6 bases). CDR3 nucleotide sequence: TGTGCCATCAGTGAAGCTACAGGGCGGGGCTACACCTTC. This translates into CAISEATGRGYTF.